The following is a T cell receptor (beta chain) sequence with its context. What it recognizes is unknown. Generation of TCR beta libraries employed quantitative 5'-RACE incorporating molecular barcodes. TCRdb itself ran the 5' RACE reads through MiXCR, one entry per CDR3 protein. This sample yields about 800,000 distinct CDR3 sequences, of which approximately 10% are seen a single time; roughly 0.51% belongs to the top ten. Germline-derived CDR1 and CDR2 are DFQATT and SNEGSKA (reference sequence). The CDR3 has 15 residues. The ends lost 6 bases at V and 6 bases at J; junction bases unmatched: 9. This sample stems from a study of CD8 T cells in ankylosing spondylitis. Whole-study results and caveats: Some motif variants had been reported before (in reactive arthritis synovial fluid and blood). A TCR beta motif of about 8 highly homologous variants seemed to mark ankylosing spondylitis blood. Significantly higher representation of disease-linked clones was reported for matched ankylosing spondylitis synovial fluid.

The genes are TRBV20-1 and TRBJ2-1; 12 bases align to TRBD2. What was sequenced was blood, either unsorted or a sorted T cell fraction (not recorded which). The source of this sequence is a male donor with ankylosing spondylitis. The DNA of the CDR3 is TGCAGTGCCGCTTGGGGACTAGCGGGCCGCAATGAGCAGTTCTTC. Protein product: CSAAWGLAGRNEQFF.